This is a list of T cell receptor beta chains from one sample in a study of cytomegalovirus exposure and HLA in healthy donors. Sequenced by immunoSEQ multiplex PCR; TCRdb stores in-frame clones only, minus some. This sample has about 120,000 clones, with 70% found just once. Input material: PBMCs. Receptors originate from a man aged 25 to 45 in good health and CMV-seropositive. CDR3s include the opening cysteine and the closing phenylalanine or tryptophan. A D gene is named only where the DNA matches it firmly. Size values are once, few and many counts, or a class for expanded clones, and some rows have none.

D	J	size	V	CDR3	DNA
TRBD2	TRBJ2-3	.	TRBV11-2	CASSLEPKGGGQYF	TGTGCCAGCAGCTTAGAACCCAAGGGCGGGGGGCAGTATTTT
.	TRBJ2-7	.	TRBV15	CATSRNRDTEQYF	TGTGCCACCAGCCGAAACAGGGATACCGAGCAGTACTTC
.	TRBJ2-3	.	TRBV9	CASKEGEGTDTQYF	TGTGCCAGCAAGGAGGGAGAGGGCACAGATACGCAGTATTTT
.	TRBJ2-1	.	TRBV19	CASIAGSGEQFF	TGTGCCAGTATTGCGGGGTCAGGTGAGCAGTTCTTC
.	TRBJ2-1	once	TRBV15	CATSRDRRGKQFF	TGTGCCACCAGCAGAGATCGCAGGGGTAAGCAGTTCTTC
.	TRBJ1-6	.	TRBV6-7	CASSIKRGGSPLHF	TGTGCCAGCAGCATAAAGCGGGGAGGGTCACCCCTCCACTTT
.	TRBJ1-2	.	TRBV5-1	CASREPTRRGYTF	TGCGCCAGCAGGGAGCCCACCCGAAGGGGCTACACCTTC
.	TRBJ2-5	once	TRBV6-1	CASLDHIGGPETQYF	TGTGCCAGCCTTGACCACATCGGGGGGCCAGAGACCCAGTACTTC
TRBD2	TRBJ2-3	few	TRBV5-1	CASSLGTRGSTDTQYF	TGCGCCAGCAGCTTGGGGACTAGAGGCTCTACGGATACGCAGTATTTT
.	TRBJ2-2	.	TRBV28	CASSLLPTGFYNTGELFF	TGTGCCAGCAGTTTATTACCCACAGGGTTCTACAACACCGGGGAGCTGTTTTTT
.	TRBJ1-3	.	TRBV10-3	CAISESVVVPRDSGNTIYF	TGTGCCATCAGTGAGTCTGTCGTCGTCCCCAGGGACTCTGGAAACACCATATATTTT
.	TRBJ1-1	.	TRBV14	CASSQEVDRGMNTEAFF	TGTGCCAGCAGCCAAGAGGTTGATCGGGGTATGAACACTGAAGCTTTCTTT
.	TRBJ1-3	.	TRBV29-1	CSVGGGSGNTIYF	TGCAGCGTTGGAGGGGGCTCTGGAAACACCATATATTTT
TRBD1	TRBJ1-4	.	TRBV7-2	CASSLQGGPNEKLFF	TGTGCCAGCAGCTTACAGGGGGGACCCAATGAAAAACTGTTTTTT
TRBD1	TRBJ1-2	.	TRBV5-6	CASSLYGQGHRDGYTF	TGTGCCAGCAGCTTGTACGGACAGGGCCACAGGGATGGCTACACCTTC
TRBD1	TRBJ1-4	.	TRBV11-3	CASSFRDRGNEKLFF	TGTGCCAGCAGCTTCCGGGACAGGGGGAATGAAAAACTGTTTTTT
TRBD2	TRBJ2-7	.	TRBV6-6	CASTPPGGTYEQYF	TGTGCCAGCACCCCCCCGGGGGGGACCTACGAGCAGTACTTC
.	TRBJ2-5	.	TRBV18	CASHSSAAETQYF	TGTGCCAGCCATTCTAGCGCTGCAGAGACCCAGTACTTC
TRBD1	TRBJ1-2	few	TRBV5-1	CASSLEGQGNYGYTF	TGCGCCAGCAGCCTCGAGGGACAGGGGAACTATGGCTACACCTTC
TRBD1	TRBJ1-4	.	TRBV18	CASSLDRVLDEKLFF	TGTGCCAGCTCACTGGACAGGGTGTTGGATGAAAAACTGTTTTTT
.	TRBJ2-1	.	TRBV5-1	CASSPGTYNEQFF	TGCGCCAGCAGCCCCGGGACTTACAATGAGCAGTTCTTC
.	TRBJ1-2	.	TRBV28	CASSLGALHYGYTF	TGTGCCAGCAGTTTAGGGGCGCTTCACTATGGCTACACCTTC
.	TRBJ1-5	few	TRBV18	CASSPDKFEGSGWGNQPQHF	TGTGCCAGCTCACCAGATAAGTTTGAGGGGAGCGGGTGGGGCAATCAGCCCCAGCATTTT
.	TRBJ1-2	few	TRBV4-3	CASSQEELGGRYGYTF	TGCGCCAGCAGCCAAGAAGAACTTGGCGGGAGGTATGGCTACACCTTC
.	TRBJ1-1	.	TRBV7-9	CASSWGGTEAFF	TGTGCCAGCAGCTGGGGGGGCACTGAAGCTTTCTTT
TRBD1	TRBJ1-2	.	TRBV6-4	CASSVDRGVDGYTF	TGTGCCAGCAGTGTGGACAGGGGAGTAGATGGCTACACCTTC
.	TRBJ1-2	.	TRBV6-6	CASSPRSTF	TGTGCCAGCAGTCCTCGGTCCACCTTC